The 2 T cell receptor beta chains listed next were all sequenced from one sample in a study of T cell changes during pregnancy in multiple sclerosis. TCRdb keeps only in-frame clones here, not all; method: immunoSEQ multiplex PCR. Here the sample spans about 80,000 clones, over 75% being singletons. Here the sequenced sample was peripheral blood, taken before pregnancy. Every receptor here comes from a female donor with multiple sclerosis, enrolled in a pregnancy study.

In nucleotides, the CDR3 is TGTGCCAGCAGCCAATACAGGACAGGGGGGACCCAGTACTTC. Translated, it gives CASSQYRTGGTQYF. The chain employs TRBV14 and TRBJ2-5, with TRBD1 matching over 10 bases. The CDR3 runs to 14 residues. From germline, CDR1 is SGHDN and CDR2 FVKESK. V trimming: 2 bases; J trimming: 7 bases; junction bases outside the gene matches: 4.

V gene TRBV5-6 combines with J gene TRBJ1-1, with D possibly matching TRBD1 (5 bases). Germline-derived CDR1 and CDR2 are SGHDT and YYEEEE. The ends were cut back, 7 bases at V and 1 base at J, with 11 bases in the middle. The CDR3 contains 13 residues. The CDR3 region has the DNA TGTGCCAGCGTGAATCAGGGGAACACTGAAGCTTTCTTT. Its translation is CASVNQGNTEAFF.